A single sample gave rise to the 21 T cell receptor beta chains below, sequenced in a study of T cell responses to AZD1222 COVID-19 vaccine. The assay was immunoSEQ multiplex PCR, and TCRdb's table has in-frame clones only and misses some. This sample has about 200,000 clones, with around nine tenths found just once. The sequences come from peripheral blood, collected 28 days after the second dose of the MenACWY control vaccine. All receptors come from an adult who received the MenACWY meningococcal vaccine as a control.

The CDR3: CASSKGWTSHTGELFF. The CDR3 nucleotides are TGTGCCAGCAGCAAAGGGTGGACTAGTCATACCGGGGAGCTGTTTTTT. The chain combines TRBV21-1 with TRBJ2-2; TRBD2 reflects the table's D call only, with no check against the DNA. TRBV21-1 is deemed a pseudogene. This CDR3 is built from 16 residues.

The CDR3 region is CASSRGRQGVWDEQFF. CDR3 bases: TGTGCCAGCTCAAGAGGCCGACAGGGGGTATGGGATGAGCAGTTCTTC. V gene TRBV18 combines with J gene TRBJ2-1; the match to TRBD1 covers 9 bases. V lost 5 bases and J lost 8; bases outside the gene matches: 13. This CDR3 has 16 residues. CDR1 is KGHSH and CDR2 is LQKENI in the germline V gene. Looking up the rest from reference TRBV18 and TRBJ2-1 gives the full variable domain: NAGVMQNPRHLVRRRGQEARLRCSPMKGHSHVYWYRQLPEEGLKFMVYLQKENIIDESGMPKERFSAEFPKEGPSILRIQQVVRGDSAAYFCASSRGRQGVWDEQFFGPGTRLTVL.

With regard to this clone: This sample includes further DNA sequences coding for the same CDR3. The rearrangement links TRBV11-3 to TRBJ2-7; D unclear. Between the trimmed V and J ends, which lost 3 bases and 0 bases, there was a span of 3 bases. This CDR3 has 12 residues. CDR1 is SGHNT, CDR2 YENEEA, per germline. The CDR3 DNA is TGTGCCAGCAGCTTGGGCTCCTACGAGCAGTACTTC. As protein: CASSLGSYEQYF.

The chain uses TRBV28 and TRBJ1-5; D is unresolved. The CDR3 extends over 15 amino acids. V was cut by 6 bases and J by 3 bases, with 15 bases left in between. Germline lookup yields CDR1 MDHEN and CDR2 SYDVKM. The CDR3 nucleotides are TGTGCCAGCAGCCTCATGCAGGCACCCAATCAGCCCCAGCATTTT. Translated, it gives CASSLMQAPNQPQHF.

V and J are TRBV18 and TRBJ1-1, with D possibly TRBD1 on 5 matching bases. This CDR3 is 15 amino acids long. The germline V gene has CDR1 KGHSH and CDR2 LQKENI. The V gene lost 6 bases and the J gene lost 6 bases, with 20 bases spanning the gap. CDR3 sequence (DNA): TGTGCCAGCTCTACTAAAGTGGACATGAATGCTGAAGCTTTCTTT. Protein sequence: CASSTKVDMNAEAFF.

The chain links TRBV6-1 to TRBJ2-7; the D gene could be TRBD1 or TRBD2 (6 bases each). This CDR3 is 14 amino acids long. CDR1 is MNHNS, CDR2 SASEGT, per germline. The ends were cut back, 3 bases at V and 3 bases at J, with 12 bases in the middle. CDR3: CASSDIGGGYEQYF. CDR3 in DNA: TGTGCCAGCAGTGACATAGGGGGAGGCTACGAGCAGTACTTC.

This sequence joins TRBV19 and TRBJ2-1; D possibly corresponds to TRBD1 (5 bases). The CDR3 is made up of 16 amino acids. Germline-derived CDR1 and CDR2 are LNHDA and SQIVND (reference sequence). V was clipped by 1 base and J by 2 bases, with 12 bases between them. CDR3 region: CASSIGWTKTYNEQFF. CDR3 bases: TGTGCCAGTAGTATAGGTTGGACAAAGACCTACAATGAGCAGTTCTTC.

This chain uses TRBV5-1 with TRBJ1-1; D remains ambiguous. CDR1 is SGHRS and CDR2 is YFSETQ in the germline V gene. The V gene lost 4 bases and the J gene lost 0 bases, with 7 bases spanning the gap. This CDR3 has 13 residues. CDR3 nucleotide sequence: TGCGCCAGCAGCACAGTCATGAACACTGAAGCTTTCTTT. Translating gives CASSTVMNTEAFF.

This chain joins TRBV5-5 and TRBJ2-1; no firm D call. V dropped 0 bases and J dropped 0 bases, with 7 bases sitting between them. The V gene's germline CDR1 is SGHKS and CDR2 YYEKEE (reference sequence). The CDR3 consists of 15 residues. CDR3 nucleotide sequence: TGTGCCAGCAGCTTGGGCAGTGGCTCCTACAATGAGCAGTTCTTC. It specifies CASSLGSGSYNEQFF. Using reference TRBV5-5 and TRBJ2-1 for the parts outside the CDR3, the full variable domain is DAGVTQSPTHLIKTRGQQVTLRCSPISGHKSVSWYQQVLGQGPQFIFQYYEKEERGRGNFPDRFSARQFPNYSSELNVNALLLGDSALYLCASSLGSGSYNEQFFGPGTRLTVL.

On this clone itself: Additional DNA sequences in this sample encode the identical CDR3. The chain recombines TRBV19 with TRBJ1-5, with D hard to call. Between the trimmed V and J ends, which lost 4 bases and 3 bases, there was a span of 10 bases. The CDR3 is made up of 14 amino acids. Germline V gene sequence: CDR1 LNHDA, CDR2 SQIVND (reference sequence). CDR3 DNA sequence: TGTGCCAGTAGTAAGGACGGACTCAATCAGCCCCAGCATTTT. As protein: CASSKDGLNQPQHF.

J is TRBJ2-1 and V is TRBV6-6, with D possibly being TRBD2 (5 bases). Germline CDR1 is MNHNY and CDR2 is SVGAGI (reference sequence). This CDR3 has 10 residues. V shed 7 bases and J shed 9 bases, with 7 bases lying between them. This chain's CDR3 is CASKGVEQFF. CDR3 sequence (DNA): TGTGCCAGCAAGGGAGTTGAGCAGTTCTTC.

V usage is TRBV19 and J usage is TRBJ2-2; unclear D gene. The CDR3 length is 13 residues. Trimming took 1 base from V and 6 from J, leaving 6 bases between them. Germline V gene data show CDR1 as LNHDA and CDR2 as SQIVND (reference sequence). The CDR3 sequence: CASSIAWAGELFF. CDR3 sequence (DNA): TGTGCCAGTAGTATAGCATGGGCCGGGGAGCTGTTTTTT.

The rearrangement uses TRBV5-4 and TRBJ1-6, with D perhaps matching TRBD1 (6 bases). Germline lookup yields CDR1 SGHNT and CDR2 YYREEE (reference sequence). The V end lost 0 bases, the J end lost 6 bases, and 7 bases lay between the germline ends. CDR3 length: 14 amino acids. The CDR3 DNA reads TGTGCCAGCAGCTTGGACAGGGTTAATTCACCCCTCCACTTT. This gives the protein CASSLDRVNSPLHF.

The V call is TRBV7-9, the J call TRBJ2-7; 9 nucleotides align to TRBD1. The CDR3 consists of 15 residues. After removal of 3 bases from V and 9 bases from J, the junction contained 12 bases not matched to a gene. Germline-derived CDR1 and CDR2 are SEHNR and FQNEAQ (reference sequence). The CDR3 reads CASSFGGQGKNWQYF. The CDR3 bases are TGTGCCAGCAGCTTTGGAGGACAGGGGAAGAATTGGCAGTACTTC.

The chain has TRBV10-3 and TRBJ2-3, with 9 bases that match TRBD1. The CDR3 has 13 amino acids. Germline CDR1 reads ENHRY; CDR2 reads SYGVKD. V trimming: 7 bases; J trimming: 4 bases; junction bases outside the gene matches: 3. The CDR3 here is CAIMGQGADTQYF. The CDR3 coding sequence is TGTGCCATCATGGGACAGGGTGCAGATACGCAGTATTTT.

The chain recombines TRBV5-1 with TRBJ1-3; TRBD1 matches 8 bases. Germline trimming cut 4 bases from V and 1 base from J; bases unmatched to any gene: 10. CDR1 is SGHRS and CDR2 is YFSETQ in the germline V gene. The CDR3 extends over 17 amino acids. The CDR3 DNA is TGCGCCAGCAGCCGGGATGGACAGGGCGGATCTGGAAACACCATATATTTT. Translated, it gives CASSRDGQGGSGNTIYF.

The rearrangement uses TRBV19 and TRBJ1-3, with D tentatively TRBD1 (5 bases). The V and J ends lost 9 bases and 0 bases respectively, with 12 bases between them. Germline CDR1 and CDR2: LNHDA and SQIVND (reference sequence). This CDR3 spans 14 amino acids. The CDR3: CASLKGSSGNTIYF. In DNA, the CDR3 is TGTGCCAGCCTCAAGGGGAGCTCTGGAAACACCATATATTTT. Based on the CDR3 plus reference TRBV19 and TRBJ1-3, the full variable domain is DGGITQSPKYLFRKEGQNVTLSCEQNLNHDAMYWYRQDPGQGLRLIYYSQIVNDFQKGDIAEGYSVSREKKESFPLTVTSAQKNPTAFYLCASLKGSSGNTIYFGEGSWLTVV.

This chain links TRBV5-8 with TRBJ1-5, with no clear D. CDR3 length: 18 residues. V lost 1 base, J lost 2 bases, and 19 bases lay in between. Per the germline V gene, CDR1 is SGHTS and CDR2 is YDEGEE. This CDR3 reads CASSLQRLSGQGNQPQHF. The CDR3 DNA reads TGTGCCAGCAGCTTGCAGAGGTTAAGTGGGCAGGGCAATCAGCCCCAGCATTTT.

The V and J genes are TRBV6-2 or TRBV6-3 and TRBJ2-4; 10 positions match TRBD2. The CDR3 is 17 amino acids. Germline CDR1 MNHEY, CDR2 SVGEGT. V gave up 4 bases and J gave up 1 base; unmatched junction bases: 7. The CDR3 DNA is TGTGCCAGCAGTTTGGCTAGCGGGAGCAGGGCCAAAAACATTCAGTACTTC. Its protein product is CASSLASGSRAKNIQYF.

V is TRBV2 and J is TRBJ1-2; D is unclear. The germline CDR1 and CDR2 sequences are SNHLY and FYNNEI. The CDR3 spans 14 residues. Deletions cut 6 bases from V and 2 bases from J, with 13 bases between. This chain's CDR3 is CASREVRHNYGYTF. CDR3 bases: TGTGCCAGCAGGGAGGTCAGGCACAACTATGGCTACACCTTC.

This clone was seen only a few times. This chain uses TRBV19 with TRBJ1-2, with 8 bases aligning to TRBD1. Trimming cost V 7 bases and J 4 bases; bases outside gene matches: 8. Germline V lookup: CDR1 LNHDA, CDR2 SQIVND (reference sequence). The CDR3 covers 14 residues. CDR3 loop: CASTVFGQGYGYTF. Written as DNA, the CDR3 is TGTGCCAGTACGGTCTTCGGACAGGGCTATGGCTACACCTTC.